What follows are 23 T cell receptor beta chains derived from one specimen sequenced in a study of CD8 T cells in ankylosing spondylitis. From the 5' RACE reads, TCRdb called clonotypes with MiXCR, one entry per CDR3 protein. This sample has about 260,000 distinct CDR3 sequences, with approximately 20% found just once. The specimen sequenced was blood, either unsorted or a sorted T cell fraction (not recorded which). Receptors originate from a male donor with ankylosing spondylitis or in good health (not recorded which).

The chain combines TRBV5-6 with TRBJ2-5, with D maybe TRBD1 (5 bases). Trimming cost V 2 bases and J 1 base, with 12 bases left between them. Germline V gene lookup returns CDR1 SGHDT and CDR2 YYEEEE. The CDR3 is 15 amino acids. The CDR3 DNA is TGTGCCAGCAGCTTCAACACAGGATTCCAAGAGACCCAGTACTTC. Encoded protein: CASSFNTGFQETQYF.

The rearrangement joins TRBV12-3 or TRBV12-4 to TRBJ2-2, with 12 bases fitting TRBD1. After removal of 2 bases from V and 6 bases from J, the junction contained 4 bases not matched to a gene. The CDR3 spans 16 residues. CDR3 region: CASSLPGQGAAGELFF. CDR3 DNA: TGTGCCAGCAGTTTACCGGGACAGGGGGCGGCCGGGGAGCTGTTTTTT.

V gene TRBV5-8 combines with J gene TRBJ1-4; D may be TRBD1 (6 bases). Germline assignment: CDR1 SGHTS and CDR2 YDEGEE. V lost 4 bases, J lost 2 bases, and 15 bases lay in between. The CDR3 extends over 16 amino acids. The CDR3 nucleotides are TGTGCCAGCAGCACTGGACCGGGGGGCACTAATGAAAAACTGTTTTTT. Protein product: CASSTGPGGTNEKLFF.

This clonotype was seen more than once but under ten times. The J gene is TRBJ2-3, the V gene TRBV5-6, with 12 bases that match TRBD1. V lost 4 bases and J lost 4; bases outside the gene matches: 7. The germline CDR1 and CDR2 sequences are SGHDT and YYEEEE. This CDR3 contains 16 residues. In DNA, the CDR3 is TGTGCCAGCAGCCTAACGGGACAGGGGGCATCAGATACGCAGTATTTT. It specifies CASSLTGQGASDTQYF.

V gene TRBV30 combines with J gene TRBJ2-1, with D possibly TRBD1 on 6 matching bases. Per the germline V gene, CDR1 is GTSNPN and CDR2 is SVGIG (reference sequence). CDR3 size: 16 residues. Trimming cost V 1 base and J 1 base, with 14 bases left between them. The CDR3 DNA reads TGTGCCTGGAGTGGGCCCGGCAGGGGTTCCTACAATGAGCAGTTCTTC. This translates into CAWSGPGRGSYNEQFF.

This clonotype has a handful of counts. This chain links TRBV7-9 with TRBJ1-2, with 8 bases aligning to TRBD1. The CDR3 spans 15 residues. J lost 4 bases, V lost 4 bases, and 8 bases had no gene match. Germline V lookup: CDR1 SEHNR, CDR2 FQNEAQ (reference sequence). Here the CDR3 DNA reads TGTGCCAGCAGCTCGGGCCTGACAGGGGCCTATGGCTACACCTTC. Protein product: CASSSGLTGAYGYTF.

CDR3 nucleotides: TGTGCCAGCAGTTCCCGCAGACTACGTCGCGCTGCTGAAGAGACCCAGTACTTC. Its translation: CASSSRRLRRAAEETQYF. The chain uses TRBV6-2 or TRBV6-3 and TRBJ2-5; the D gene is possibly TRBD2 (5 bases). The CDR3 loop spans 18 amino acids. V dropped 4 bases and J dropped 3 bases, with 24 bases sitting between them. CDR1 is MNHEY, CDR2 SVGEGT, per germline.

The chain joins TRBV5-1 to TRBJ2-1; the match to TRBD2 covers 10 bases. The junction had 4 bases not matched to a gene; V was cut back by 2 bases and J by 8 bases. Germline values: CDR1 SGHRS, CDR2 YFSETQ. This CDR3 is 14 amino acids long. The CDR3 DNA is TGCGCCAGCAGCTTAGCGGGAGGGCCTGATGAGCAGTTCTTC. It codes for CASSLAGGPDEQFF.

The genes are TRBV3-1 and TRBJ2-2, with D perhaps matching TRBD2 (5 bases). The CDR3 covers 14 residues. Trimming removed 8 bases at V and 0 bases at J, with 10 bases between. In germline, CDR1 is LGHDT, CDR2 YNNKEL (reference sequence). For the CDR3, the DNA is TGTGCCAGCTGCGCGGGTTCGAACACCGGGGAGCTGTTTTTT. Its protein is CASCAGSNTGELFF.

This clonotype has just a few counts. The rearrangement joins TRBV2 to TRBJ1-2; no clear D gene. The CDR3 runs 15 residues. V lost 4 bases, J lost 4 bases, and 16 bases lay in between. The germline gives CDR1 SNHLY, CDR2 FYNNEI. The CDR3 bases are TGTGCCAGCAGTGCCGACCCCAAGGGAATCTATGGCTACACCTTC. It specifies CASSADPKGIYGYTF.

This clonotype was counted ten times or more. The chain carries TRBV24-1 and TRBJ2-2; D is tentatively TRBD1 or TRBD2 (5 bases each). The CDR3 length is 16 residues. Looked up from germline, CDR1 is KGHDR and CDR2 is SFDVKD. V was trimmed by 3 bases and J by 6 bases, leaving 16 bases between them. CDR3 bases: TGTGCCACCAGTGATGCCGGGACCGCGTGGCCCGGGGAGCTGTTTTTT. Amino acid sequence: CATSDAGTAWPGELFF.

This clonotype was counted only a few times. The gene calls are TRBV20-1 and TRBJ1-2, with D perhaps TRBD1 (5 bases). Trimming took off 5 bases at V and 5 bases at J, with 15 bases between the two ends. The CDR3 length is 13 residues. Germline-derived CDR1 and CDR2 are DFQATT and SNEGSKA (reference sequence). The CDR3 sequence: CSAHPGLGYGYTF. In DNA form, the CDR3 reads TGCAGTGCTCACCCGGGGCTGGGGTATGGCTACACCTTC.

The chain links TRBV20-1 to TRBJ2-1; 8 nucleotides line up with TRBD2. CDR3 length: 14 amino acids. The V gene end was trimmed by 6 bases and the J gene end by 8 bases; junction bases not matched to a gene: 12. Germline V lookup: CDR1 DFQATT, CDR2 SNEGSKA (reference sequence). The CDR3: CSAILAGGTDEQFF. DNA of the CDR3: TGCAGTGCCATTCTGGCGGGGGGCACGGATGAGCAGTTCTTC.

CDR3 amino acids: CASSQLQGQRAGASFTDTQYF. The DNA of the CDR3 is TGTGCCAGCAGCCAGTTACAAGGGCAGAGGGCGGGCGCCTCCTTCACAGATACGCAGTATTTT. The J gene is TRBJ2-3, the V gene TRBV11-3, with D perhaps TRBD2 (5 bases). Per the germline V gene, CDR1 is SGHNT and CDR2 is YENEEA. This CDR3 is built from 21 residues. The V and J ends lost 5 bases and 2 bases respectively, with 32 bases between them.

This clonotype was counted between two and nine times. This chain links TRBV12-3 or TRBV12-4 with TRBJ2-5, with D perhaps given as TRBD1 or TRBD2 (5 bases each). The CDR3 extends over 16 amino acids. V dropped 5 bases and J dropped 2 bases, with 18 bases sitting between them. CDR3 sequence reads: CASSPGTTVVQETQYF. The CDR3 DNA is TGTGCCAGCAGTCCCGGGACGACGGTTGTACAAGAGACCCAGTACTTC.

This clonotype was detected once. The rearrangement joins TRBV5-1 to TRBJ2-7; TRBD1 agrees at 7 bases. The CDR3 consists of 15 residues. The V gene end was trimmed by 2 bases and the J gene end by 0 bases; junction bases not matched to a gene: 5. Germline CDR1 is SGHRS and CDR2 is YFSETQ. The CDR3 protein is CASSFSTGSSYEQYV. The CDR3 region has the DNA TGCGCCAGCAGCTTCTCGACAGGGAGCTCCTACGAGCAGTACGTC.

This clonotype has a count of ten or more. The rearrangement uses TRBV5-6 and TRBJ2-1; D is unclear. Looked up from germline, CDR1 is SGHDT and CDR2 is YYEEEE. Trimming cost V 0 bases and J 4 bases, with 17 bases left between them. CDR3 length: 17 amino acids. The CDR3 DNA sequence: TGTGCCAGCAGCTTGGGGCCCCCAGGTCACCGATACAATGAGCAGTTCTTC. Its translation: CASSLGPPGHRYNEQFF.

V and J are TRBV7-9 and TRBJ1-6, with D possibly matching TRBD1 (5 bases). Germline V lookup: CDR1 SEHNR, CDR2 FQNEAQ (reference sequence). V lost 3 bases and J 8 bases, leaving 11 bases between the germline ends. The CDR3 covers 14 residues. CDR3 region: CASSLGPGDSPLHF. Written as DNA, the CDR3 is TGTGCCAGCAGCTTGGGACCGGGGGATTCACCCCTCCACTTT.

This chain links TRBV10-3 with TRBJ2-3; 10 bases map to TRBD2. Germline values: CDR1 ENHRY, CDR2 SYGVKD. The trim removed 7 bases at V and 1 base at J, leaving 5 bases unmatched. CDR3 length: 15 residues. CDR3 DNA: TGTGCCATCACCGAGCGGGGGGGCGGCACAGATACGCAGTATTTT. This encodes CAITERGGGTDTQYF.

The gene calls are TRBV12-3 or TRBV12-4 and TRBJ2-3; 8 bases agree with TRBD2. The J segment lost 5 bases and the V segment lost 5 bases, leaving 6 bases of the junction unmatched. The length of the CDR3 is 14 residues. CDR3 nucleotides: TGTGCCAGCAGTCCGACTAGCGTGCAAGATACGCAGTATTTT. It translates to CASSPTSVQDTQYF.

This sequence joins TRBV6-5 and TRBJ1-4; tentatively, D is TRBD1 (5 bases). Between the trimmed V and J ends, which lost 0 bases and 4 bases, there was a span of 18 bases. In germline, CDR1 is MNHEY, CDR2 SVGAGI. CDR3 length: 18 amino acids. CDR3 in amino acids: CASSYSVTTGALNEKLFF. Here the CDR3 DNA reads TGTGCCAGCAGTTACTCGGTCACTACAGGAGCCCTTAATGAAAAACTGTTTTTT.

The V call is TRBV4-2, the J call TRBJ2-1; 11 bases match TRBD2. The CDR3 is 17 residues long. Germline CDR1 is LGHNA and CDR2 is YNFKEQ. V lost 0 bases, J lost 7 bases, and 8 bases stayed unmatched. The CDR3 DNA reads as TGTGCCAGCAGCCAAGATCTAGGCTCTAGCGGGAGGAATGAGCAGTTCTTC. The encoded protein is CASSQDLGSSGRNEQFF.

This chain connects TRBV29-1 to TRBJ1-2, with 7 positions matching TRBD1. V lost 5 bases, J lost 3 bases, and 9 bases stayed unmatched. CDR1 is SQVTM and CDR2 is ANQGSEA in the germline V gene. The length of the CDR3 is 14 residues. For the CDR3, the DNA is TGCAGCGTTCAACAGGGGCCGCCGTACTATGGCTACACCTTC. Translating gives CSVQQGPPYYGYTF.